This TCR beta chain is drawn from a study of cytotoxic CD8 clonotypes in ibrutinib-treated CLL. About the research overall: The cohort had around 10 relapsed/refractory and around 14 treatment-naive patients, some 18 IGHV unmutated. Responses: around 24 partial, 2 complete; after median approximately 67 months, about 15 stayed remitted, some twelve progressed.

Regarding the study as a whole: The clonality went up when patients responded to ibrutinib and dropped back toward baseline at progression.

Only in-frame clones appear in the TCRdb table, and some are missing; sequencing was by immunoSEQ multiplex PCR. Among approximately 32,000 clones, 45% to 50% were seen once, and the ten largest hold 18%. For this clone: Its matching antigen is unknown.

The sequencing used PBMCs, collected before ibrutinib treatment. This sequence originates from a human donor with chronic lymphocytic leukemia.

This chain's CDR3 is CASSIEAGTGTGNTIYF. Written as DNA, the CDR3 is TGTGCCAGTAGTATAGAGGCCGGGACAGGTACTGGAAACACCATATATTTT. The J gene is TRBJ1-3, the V gene TRBV19; 8 nucleotides match TRBD1. V gave up 0 bases and J gave up 2 bases; unmatched junction bases: 6. The CDR3 covers 17 residues. CDR1 and CDR2 (germline): LNHDA, SQIVND (reference sequence).